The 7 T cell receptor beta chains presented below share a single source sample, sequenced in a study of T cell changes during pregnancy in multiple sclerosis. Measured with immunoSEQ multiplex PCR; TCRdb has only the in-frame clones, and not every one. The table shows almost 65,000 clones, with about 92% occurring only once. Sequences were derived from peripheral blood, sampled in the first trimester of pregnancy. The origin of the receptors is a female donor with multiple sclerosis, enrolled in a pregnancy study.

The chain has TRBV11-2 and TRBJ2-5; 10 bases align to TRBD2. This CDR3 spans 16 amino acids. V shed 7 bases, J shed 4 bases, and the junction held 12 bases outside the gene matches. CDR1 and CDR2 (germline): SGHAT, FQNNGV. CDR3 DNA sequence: TGTGCCAGCACCGGGGCTAGCGGGAGTTGGCGAGAGACCCAGTACTTC. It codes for CASTGASGSWRETQYF.

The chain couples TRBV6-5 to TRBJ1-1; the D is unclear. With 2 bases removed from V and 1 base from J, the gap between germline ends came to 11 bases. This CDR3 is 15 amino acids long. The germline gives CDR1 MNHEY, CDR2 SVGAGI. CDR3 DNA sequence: TGTGCCAGCAGTTACGATGGCCTTCGGAACACTGAAGCTTTCTTT. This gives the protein CASSYDGLRNTEAFF.

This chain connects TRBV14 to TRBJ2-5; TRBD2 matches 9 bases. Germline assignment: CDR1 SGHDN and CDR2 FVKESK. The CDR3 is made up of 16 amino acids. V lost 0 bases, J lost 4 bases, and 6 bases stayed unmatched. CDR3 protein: CASSQEGREGRETQYF. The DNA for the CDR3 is TGTGCCAGCAGCCAAGAAGGGCGGGAGGGCCGAGAGACCCAGTACTTC.

CDR3 in amino acids: CASSQLGGETQYF. The CDR3 DNA reads as TGCGCCAGCAGCCAGCTCGGGGGGGAGACCCAGTACTTC. The gene calls are TRBV4-3 and TRBJ2-5; 7 bases match TRBD2. The junction had 3 bases not matched to a gene; V was cut back by 3 bases and J by 5 bases. Germline assignment: CDR1 LGHNA and CDR2 YSLEER. The CDR3 runs 13 residues.

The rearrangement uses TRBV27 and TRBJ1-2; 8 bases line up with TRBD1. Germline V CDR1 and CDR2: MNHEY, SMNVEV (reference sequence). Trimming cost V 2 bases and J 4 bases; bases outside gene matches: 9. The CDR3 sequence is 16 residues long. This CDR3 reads CASSLTRTGFGYGYTF. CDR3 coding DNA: TGTGCCAGCAGTTTAACCCGGACAGGGTTTGGCTATGGCTACACCTTC.

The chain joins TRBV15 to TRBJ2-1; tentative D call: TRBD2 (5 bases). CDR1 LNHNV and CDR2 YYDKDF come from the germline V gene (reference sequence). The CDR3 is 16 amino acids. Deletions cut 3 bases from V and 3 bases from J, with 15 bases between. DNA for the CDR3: TGTGCCACCAGCAGGGCACTCGGGAAGGACTACAATGAGCAGTTCTTC. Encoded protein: CATSRALGKDYNEQFF.

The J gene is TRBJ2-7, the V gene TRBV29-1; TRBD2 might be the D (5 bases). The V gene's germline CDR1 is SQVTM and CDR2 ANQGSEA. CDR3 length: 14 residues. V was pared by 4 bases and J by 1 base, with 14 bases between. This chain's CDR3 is CSVVGPGVSYEQYF. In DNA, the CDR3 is TGCAGCGTTGTAGGGCCCGGGGTATCCTACGAGCAGTACTTC.